Only a few counts were recorded for the clone carrying this T cell receptor (beta chain). The record originates from a study of T cell changes during pregnancy in multiple sclerosis. Here immunoSEQ multiplex PCR was the method, and the copy in TCRdb shows in-frame clones only, minus some. This table holds 25,000 to 35,000 clones, roughly nine tenths found once. The source is a female donor with multiple sclerosis, enrolled in a pregnancy study. The source material was CD8+ T cells from peripheral blood mononuclear cells, sampled in the second trimester of pregnancy.

CDR3 in amino acids: CASSPRLGVNNEQFF. In DNA form, the CDR3 reads TGTGCCAGCAGCCCTCGACTAGGGGTTAACAATGAGCAGTTCTTC. The chain has TRBV6-5 and TRBJ2-1; TRBD2 is a possible D gene (6 bases). The CDR3 has 15 residues. CDR1 and CDR2 from the germline V gene are MNHEY and SVGAGI. V was trimmed by 6 bases and J by 5 bases, leaving 17 bases between them.